A selection of T cell receptor beta chains follows, all from one sample in a study. From the 5' RACE reads, TCRdb called clonotypes with MiXCR, one entry per CDR3 protein. The sample carries 9,500 to 13,000 distinct CDR3 sequences, around 52% recorded once. Sequencing was carried out using tumor-infiltrating naive CD4+ T cells sorted from the breast tumor. These receptors all stem from a female donor with breast cancer. CDR3s include the opening cysteine and the closing phenylalanine or tryptophan.

>14|TRBV7-6|TRBJ2-1
CASSGRDRRNEQFF
>13|TRBV25-1|TRBJ1-2
CASSESNYRGYTF
>16|TRBV9|TRBJ1-1
CASSAKPGQGNTEAFF
>13|TRBV7-2|TRBJ2-1
CASSLSEGNEQFF
>13|TRBV7-2|TRBJ2-4
CASSLGSKNIQYF
>14|TRBV12-3/TRBV12-4|TRBJ2-7
CASSFEAGAYEQYF
>12|TRBV29-1|TRBJ2-5
CSVEPFSETQYF
>14|TRBV4-2|TRBJ2-3
CASSQNRGSDTQYF
>16|TRBV7-3|TRBJ2-3
CASSLGGPGRGDTQYF
>11|TRBV20-1|TRBJ1-1
CSALLDTEAFF
>14|TRBV20-1|TRBJ2-1
CTSTPGLAINEQFF
>15|TRBV4-3|TRBJ2-3
CASSQALGPTDTQYF
>15|TRBV6-6|TRBJ1-4
CASSEGRGSNEKLFF
>16|TRBV27|TRBJ2-2
CASSFAGNPTPRQLFF
>14|TRBV20-1|TRBJ2-7
CSASPIAGVDEQYF
>15|TRBV6-2/TRBV6-3|TRBJ2-5
CASSYRGRLRETQYF
>13|TRBV25-1|TRBJ1-3
CASSDSSGNTIYF
>16|TRBV20-1|TRBJ1-1
CSASHPVGGSYAEAFF
>13|TRBV6-5|TRBJ1-5
CASRGYSSQPQHF
>12|TRBV5-6|TRBJ2-7
CASSPKQGARYF
>15|TRBV20-1|TRBJ2-6
CSARETGAGANVLTF
>14|TRBV6-2/TRBV6-3|TRBJ2-5
CASSFGGVRETQYF
>14|TRBV7-2|TRBJ2-2
CASSPGTFTGELFF
>15|TRBV10-3|TRBJ1-4
CAISTGQATNEKLFF
>14|TRBV7-6|TRBJ2-3
CASSGRGIGDTQYF
>12|TRBV3-1|TRBJ2-7
CASSQPRGGQYF
>13|TRBV7-8|TRBJ2-1
CASSLIQGTEQFF
>17|TRBV20-1|TRBJ2-1
CSASGTGGGAGWYEQFF